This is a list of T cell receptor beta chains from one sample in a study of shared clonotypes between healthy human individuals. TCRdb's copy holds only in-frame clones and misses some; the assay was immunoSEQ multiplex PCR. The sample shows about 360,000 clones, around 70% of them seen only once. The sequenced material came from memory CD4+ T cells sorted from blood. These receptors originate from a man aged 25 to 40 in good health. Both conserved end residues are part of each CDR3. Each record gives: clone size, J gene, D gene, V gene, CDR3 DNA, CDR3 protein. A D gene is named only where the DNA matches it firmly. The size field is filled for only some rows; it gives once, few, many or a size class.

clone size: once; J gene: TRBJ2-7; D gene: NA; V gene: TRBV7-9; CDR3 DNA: TGTGCCAGCAGCCCCCCCCTGACTAACGAGCAGTACTTC; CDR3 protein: CASSPPLTNEQYF
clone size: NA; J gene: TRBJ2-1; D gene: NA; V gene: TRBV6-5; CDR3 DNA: TGTGCCAGCAGTTACAGGACACGCACGTACAATGAGCAGTTCTTC; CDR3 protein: CASSYRTRTYNEQFF
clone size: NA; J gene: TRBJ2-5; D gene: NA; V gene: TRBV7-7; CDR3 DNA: TGTGCCAGCAGTCCGACGGGGGCTGGGAAGACCCAGTACTTC; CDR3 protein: CASSPTGAGKTQYF
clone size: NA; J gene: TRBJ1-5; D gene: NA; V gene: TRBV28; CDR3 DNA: TGTGCCAGCAGTTTCTGGGGGGGAGGTAGCAATCAGCCCCAGCATTTT; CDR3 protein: CASSFWGGGSNQPQHF
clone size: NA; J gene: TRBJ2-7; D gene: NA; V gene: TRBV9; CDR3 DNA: TGTGCCAGCAGCGTAAGCCCGAGCTCCTACGAGCAGTACTTC; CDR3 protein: CASSVSPSSYEQYF
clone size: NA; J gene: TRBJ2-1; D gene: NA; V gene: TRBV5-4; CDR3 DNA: TGTGCCAGCAGCTTCCCCCCCCACAATGAGCAGTTCTTC; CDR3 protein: CASSFPPHNEQFF
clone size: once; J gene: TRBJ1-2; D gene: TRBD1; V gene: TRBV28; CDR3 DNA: TGTGCCAGCAGTTTTAGGGGGCAGAATGGCTACACCTTC; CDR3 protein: CASSFRGQNGYTF
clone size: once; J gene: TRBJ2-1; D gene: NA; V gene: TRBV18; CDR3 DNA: TGTGCCAGCTCACCAGTCCCACCAACATCAGGGTTTACCTACAATGAGCAGTTCTTC; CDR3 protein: CASSPVPPTSGFTYNEQFF
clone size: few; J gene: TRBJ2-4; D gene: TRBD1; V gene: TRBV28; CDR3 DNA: TGTGCCAGCAGCTGGGACAGGGAAAACATTCAGTACTTC; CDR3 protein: CASSWDRENIQYF
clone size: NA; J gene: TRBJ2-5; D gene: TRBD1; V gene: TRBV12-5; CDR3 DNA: TGTGCTAGTGCCGCGGGACAGGCCCGAGAGACCCAGTACTTC; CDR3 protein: CASAAGQARETQYF
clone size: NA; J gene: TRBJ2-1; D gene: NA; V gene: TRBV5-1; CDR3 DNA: TGCGCCAGCAGCCCCCGCCCTCAGGGTTCCTACAATGAGCAGTTCTTC; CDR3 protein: CASSPRPQGSYNEQFF
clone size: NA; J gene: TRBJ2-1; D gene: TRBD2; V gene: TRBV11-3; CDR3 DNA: TGTGCCAGCAGCCCGGGACTAGCGGGACAATACAATGAGCAGTTCTTC; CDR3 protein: CASSPGLAGQYNEQFF
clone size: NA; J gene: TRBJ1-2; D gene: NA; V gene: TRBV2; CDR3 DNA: TGTGCCAGCAGCCAGGGTCCGGACTATGGCTACACCTTC; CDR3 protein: CASSQGPDYGYTF
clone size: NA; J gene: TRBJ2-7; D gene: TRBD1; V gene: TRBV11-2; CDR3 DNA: TGTGCCAGCAGCTGGACAGGGCCCCCCTACGAGCAGTACTTC; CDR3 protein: CASSWTGPPYEQYF
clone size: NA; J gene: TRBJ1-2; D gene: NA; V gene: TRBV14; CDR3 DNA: TGTGCCAGCAGCCAAGATGCCGGGTATGGCTACACCTTC; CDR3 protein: CASSQDAGYGYTF
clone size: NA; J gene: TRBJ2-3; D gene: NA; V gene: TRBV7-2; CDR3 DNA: TGTGCCAGCAGCTTAGAGGGGTGGGGCTCCCACAATACGCAGTATTTT; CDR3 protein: CASSLEGWGSHNTQYF
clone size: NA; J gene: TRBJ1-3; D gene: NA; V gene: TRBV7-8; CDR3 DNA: TGTGCCAGCAGCTTAGTGATCCCGTCCTCTGGAAACACCATATATTTT; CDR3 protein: CASSLVIPSSGNTIYF
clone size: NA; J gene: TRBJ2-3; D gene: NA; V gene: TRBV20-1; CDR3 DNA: TGCAGTGCTGGCACAGATACGCAGTATTTT; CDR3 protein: CSAGTDTQYF
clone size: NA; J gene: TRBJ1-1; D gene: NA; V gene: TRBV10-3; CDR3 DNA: TGTGCCATCAGTGATACTGGGACTGAAGCTTTCTTT; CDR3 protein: CAISDTGTEAFF
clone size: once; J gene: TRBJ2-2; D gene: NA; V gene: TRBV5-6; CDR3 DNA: TGTGCCAGCAGCTTGGACTGGGGCGGTAACACCGGGGAGCTGTTTTTT; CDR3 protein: CASSLDWGGNTGELFF
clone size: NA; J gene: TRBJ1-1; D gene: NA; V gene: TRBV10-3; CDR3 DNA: TGTGCCATCAGTGACCCCGGGACAATGAACACTGAAGCTTTCTTT; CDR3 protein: CAISDPGTMNTEAFF
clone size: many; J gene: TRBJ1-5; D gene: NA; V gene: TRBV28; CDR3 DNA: TGTGCCAGCAGTGCGGTTCGGGTAAGCAATCAGCCCCAGCATTTT; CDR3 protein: CASSAVRVSNQPQHF
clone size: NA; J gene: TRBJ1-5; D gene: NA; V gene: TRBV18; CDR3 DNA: TGTGCCAGCTCTCCTGGTAGCAATCAGCCCCAGCATTTT; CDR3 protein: CASSPGSNQPQHF
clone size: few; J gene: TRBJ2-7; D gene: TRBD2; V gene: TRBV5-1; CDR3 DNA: TGCGCCAGCAGCACAGCTAGCGGGAGCGGGTACGAGCAGTACTTC; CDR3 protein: CASSTASGSGYEQYF
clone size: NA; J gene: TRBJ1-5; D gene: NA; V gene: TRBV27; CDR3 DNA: TGTGCCAGCAGCAACACCCTTGGACATCAGCCCCAGCATTTT; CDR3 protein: CASSNTLGHQPQHF
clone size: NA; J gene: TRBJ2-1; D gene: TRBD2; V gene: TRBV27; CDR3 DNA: TGTGCCAGCCTCCCCGGGAGGGCGGGAGCGGGGGAGCAGTTCTTC; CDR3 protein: CASLPGRAGAGEQFF
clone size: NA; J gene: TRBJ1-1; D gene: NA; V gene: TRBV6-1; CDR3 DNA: TGTGCCAGCAGTGTTCGGGAGGGGAACACTGAAGCTTTCTTT; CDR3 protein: CASSVREGNTEAFF
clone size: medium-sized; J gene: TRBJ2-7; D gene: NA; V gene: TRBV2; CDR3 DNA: TGTGCCAGCAGTGAAGTTGAGGGAGAGGGCGAGCAGTACTTC; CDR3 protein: CASSEVEGEGEQYF
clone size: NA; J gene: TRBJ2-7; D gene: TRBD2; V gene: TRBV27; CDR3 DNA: TGTGCCAGCAGAACTAGCGGGAGGGCCTGGTCCTACGAGCAGTACTTC; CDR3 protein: CASRTSGRAWSYEQYF
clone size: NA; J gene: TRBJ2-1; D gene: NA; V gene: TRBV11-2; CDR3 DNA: TGTGCCAGCAGCTCAAACTGGGGCGCGGACTATGAGCAGTTCTTC; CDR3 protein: CASSSNWGADYEQFF
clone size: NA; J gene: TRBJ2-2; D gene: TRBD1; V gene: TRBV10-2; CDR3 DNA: TGCGCCAGCAGCCTGACAGGGGGTTACACCGGGGAGCTGTTTTTT; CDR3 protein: CASSLTGGYTGELFF
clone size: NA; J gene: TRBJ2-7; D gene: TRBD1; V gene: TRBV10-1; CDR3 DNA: TGCGCCAGCAGTGATGGGACAGGCTACGAGCAGTACTTC; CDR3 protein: CASSDGTGYEQYF
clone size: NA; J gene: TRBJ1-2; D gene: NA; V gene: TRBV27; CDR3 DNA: TGTGCCAGCAAAATTCCGGGGTACTCTTCTGGCTACACCTTC; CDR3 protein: CASKIPGYSSGYTF
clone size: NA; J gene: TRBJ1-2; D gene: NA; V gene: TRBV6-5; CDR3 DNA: TGTGCCAGCAGTGGCGTAGGACCGACCTCAGATGGCTACACCTTC; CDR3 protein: CASSGVGPTSDGYTF
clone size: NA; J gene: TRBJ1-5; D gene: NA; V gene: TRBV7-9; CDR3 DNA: TGTGCCAGCAGCTTAAGGGAGCAGCCCCAGCATTTT; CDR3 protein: CASSLREQPQHF
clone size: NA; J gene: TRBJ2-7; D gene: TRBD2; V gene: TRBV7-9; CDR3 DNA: TGTGCCAGCAGCAAAAGAGGACTAGCGGGAGTCTCCGAGCAGTACTTC; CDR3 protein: CASSKRGLAGVSEQYF
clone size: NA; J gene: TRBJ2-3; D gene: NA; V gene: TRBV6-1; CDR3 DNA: TGTGCCAGCAAAAACCCCCAGACAGATACGCAGTATTTT; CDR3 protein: CASKNPQTDTQYF
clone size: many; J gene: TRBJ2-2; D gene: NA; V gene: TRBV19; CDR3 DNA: TGTGCCAGTAACACCCCCGGGGACACCGGGGAGCTGTTTTTT; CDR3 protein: CASNTPGDTGELFF
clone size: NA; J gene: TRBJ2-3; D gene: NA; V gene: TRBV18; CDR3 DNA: TGTGTCAGCTCACCAGGGGCGAGCACAGATACGCAGTATTTT; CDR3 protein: CVSSPGASTDTQYF
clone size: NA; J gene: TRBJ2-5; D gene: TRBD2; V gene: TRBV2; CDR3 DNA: TGTGCCAGCAGCCGCAGACTAGCGGGAGTTGAGACCCAGTACTTC; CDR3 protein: CASSRRLAGVETQYF
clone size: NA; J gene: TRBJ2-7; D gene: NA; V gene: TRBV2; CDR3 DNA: TGTGCCAGCAGTAACCCCGGCGGGATGGGTTTAAAGGGCGAGCAGTACTTC; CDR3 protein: CASSNPGGMGLKGEQYF
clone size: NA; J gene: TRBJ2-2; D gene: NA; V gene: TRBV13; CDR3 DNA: TGTGCCAGCAGCTTAGGCCAGGGCTTCGGGGAGCTGTTTTTT; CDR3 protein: CASSLGQGFGELFF
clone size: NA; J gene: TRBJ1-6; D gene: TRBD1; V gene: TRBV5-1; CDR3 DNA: TGCGCCAGCAGCGGTGGCTACCGGGACAGGAGAATTTCACCCCTCCACTTT; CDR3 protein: CASSGGYRDRRISPLHF
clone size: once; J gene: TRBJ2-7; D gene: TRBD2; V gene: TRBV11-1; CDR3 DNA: TGTGCCAGCAGCTTTTCTAGCGGGAGGCTCGACGAGCAGTACTTC; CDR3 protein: CASSFSSGRLDEQYF
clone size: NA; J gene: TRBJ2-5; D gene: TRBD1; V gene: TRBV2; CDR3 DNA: TGTGCCAGCGCCACGAGACAGGGGGCATCAGAGACCCAGTACTTC; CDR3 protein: CASATRQGASETQYF